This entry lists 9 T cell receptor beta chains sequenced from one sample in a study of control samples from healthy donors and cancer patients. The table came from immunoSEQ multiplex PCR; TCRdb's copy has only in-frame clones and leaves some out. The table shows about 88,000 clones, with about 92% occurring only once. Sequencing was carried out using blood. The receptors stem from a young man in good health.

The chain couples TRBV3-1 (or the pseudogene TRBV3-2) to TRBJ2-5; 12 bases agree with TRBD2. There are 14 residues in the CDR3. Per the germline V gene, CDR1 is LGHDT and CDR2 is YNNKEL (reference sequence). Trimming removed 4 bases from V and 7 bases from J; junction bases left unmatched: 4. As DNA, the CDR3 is TGTGCCAGCAGCCCGAGGACTAGCGGGGTGACCCAGTACTTC. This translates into CASSPRTSGVTQYF.

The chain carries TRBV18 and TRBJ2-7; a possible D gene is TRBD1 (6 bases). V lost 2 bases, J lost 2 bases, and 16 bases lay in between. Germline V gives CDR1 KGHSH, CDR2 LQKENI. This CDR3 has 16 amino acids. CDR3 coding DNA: TGTGCCAGCTCACCAATGGGAACGGACAGAACCTACGAGCAGTACTTC. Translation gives CASSPMGTDRTYEQYF.

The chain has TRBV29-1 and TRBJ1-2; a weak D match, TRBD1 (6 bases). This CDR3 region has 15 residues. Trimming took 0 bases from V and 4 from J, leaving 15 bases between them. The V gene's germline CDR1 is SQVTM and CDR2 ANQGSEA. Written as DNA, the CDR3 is TGCAGCGTTGAAGATCTGGTCAGGGGCGGCTATGGCTACACCTTC. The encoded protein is CSVEDLVRGGYGYTF.

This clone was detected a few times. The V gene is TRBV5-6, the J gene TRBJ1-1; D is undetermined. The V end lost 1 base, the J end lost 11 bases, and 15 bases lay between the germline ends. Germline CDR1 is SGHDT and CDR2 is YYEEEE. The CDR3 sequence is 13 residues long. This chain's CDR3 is CASSLRAALSAFF. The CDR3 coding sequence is TGTGCCAGCAGCTTGAGGGCGGCTCTAAGTGCTTTCTTT.

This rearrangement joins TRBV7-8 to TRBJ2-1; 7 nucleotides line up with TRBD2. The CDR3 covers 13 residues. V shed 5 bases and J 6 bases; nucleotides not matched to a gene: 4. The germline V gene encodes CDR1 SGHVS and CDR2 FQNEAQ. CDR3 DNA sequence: TGTGCCAGCAGCGGCGGGGGTGGCAATGAGCAGTTCTTC. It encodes CASSGGGGNEQFF.

The CDR3 is CASTPTFGEQFF. The CDR3 nucleotides read TGTGCCAGTACTCCCACCTTCGGTGAGCAGTTCTTC. The chain has TRBV19 and TRBJ2-1; D is uncertain. Trimming stripped 7 bases from V and 9 bases from J, with 13 bases between. The CDR3 runs to 12 residues. CDR1 LNHDA and CDR2 SQIVND come from the germline V gene (reference sequence).

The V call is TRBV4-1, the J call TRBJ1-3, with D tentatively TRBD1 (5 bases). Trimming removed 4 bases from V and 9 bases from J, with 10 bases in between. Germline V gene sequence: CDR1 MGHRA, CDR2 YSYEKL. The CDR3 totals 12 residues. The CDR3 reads CASSLGGGTIYF. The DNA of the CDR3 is TGCGCCAGCAGCCTCGGGGGGGGCACCATATATTTT.

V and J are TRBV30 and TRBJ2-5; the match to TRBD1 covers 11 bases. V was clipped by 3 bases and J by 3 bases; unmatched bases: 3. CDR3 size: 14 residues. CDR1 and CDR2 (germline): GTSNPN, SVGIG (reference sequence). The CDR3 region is CAWSPGQGEETQYF. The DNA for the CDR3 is TGTGCCTGGAGCCCGGGACAGGGGGAAGAGACCCAGTACTTC.

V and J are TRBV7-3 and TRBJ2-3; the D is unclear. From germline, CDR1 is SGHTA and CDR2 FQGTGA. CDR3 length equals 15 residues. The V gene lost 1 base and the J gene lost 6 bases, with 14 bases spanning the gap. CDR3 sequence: CASSLSKDWVDTQYF. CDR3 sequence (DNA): TGTGCCAGCAGCTTAAGCAAGGATTGGGTTGATACGCAGTATTTT.